These 23 T cell receptor beta chains originate from one sample sequenced in a study of T cell responses to AZD1222 COVID-19 vaccine. TCRdb's table, derived via immunoSEQ multiplex PCR, lists solely in-frame clones and lacks some. The data show 120,000 to 150,000 clones, about 91% seen once. The sample here was peripheral blood, taken on day 0 of AZD1222 vaccination. Receptor source: an adult in good health.

The chain uses TRBV19 and TRBJ2-7; D possibly matches TRBD1 or TRBD2 (5 bases each). V was shortened by 4 bases and J by 1 base, with 11 bases between the two germline ends. This CDR3 has 14 residues. Germline V lookup: CDR1 LNHDA, CDR2 SQIVND (reference sequence). This CDR3 reads CASSRGKGSYEQYF. In nucleotides, the CDR3 is TGTGCCAGTAGTAGAGGGAAGGGGTCCTACGAGCAGTACTTC.

The V gene is TRBV5-1, the J gene TRBJ1-1; TRBD1 might be the D (5 bases). The germline gives CDR1 SGHRS, CDR2 YFSETQ. The CDR3 is made up of 14 amino acids. Trimming took 4 bases from V and 1 from J, leaving 11 bases between them. In DNA, the CDR3 is TGCGCCAGCAGCGTAGACAGACCGAACACTGAAGCTTTCTTT. Translated: CASSVDRPNTEAFF.

This sequence joins TRBV28 and TRBJ2-1; TRBD1 might be the D (6 bases). The V end was cut by 4 bases, the J end by 2 bases, with 15 bases between. The CDR3 is 16 residues long. Germline V gene lookup returns CDR1 MDHEN and CDR2 SYDVKM. CDR3 nucleotides: TGTGCCAGCAGTTCCCCAGGGGTTCCACCCTACAATGAGCAGTTCTTC. The encoded protein is CASSSPGVPPYNEQFF.

The chain uses TRBV30 and TRBJ2-6, with unresolved D. CDR1 and CDR2 (germline): GTSNPN, SVGIG (reference sequence). This CDR3 comprises 12 residues. The ends were cut back, 4 bases at V and 1 base at J, with 2 bases in the middle. CDR3 nucleotides: TGTGCCTGGACGTCTGGGGCCAACGTCCTGACTTTC. It yields the protein CAWTSGANVLTF.

For this clone: At one of its ends the junction is not consistent with the germline gene, which may arise from a read error. The V call is TRBV6-5, the J call TRBJ1-6; 9 bases fit TRBD1. CDR3 size: 15 residues. Germline-derived CDR1 and CDR2 are MNHEY and SVGAGI. This CDR3 reads CASSNSGTGFRPLHF. CDR3 DNA sequence: TGTGCCAGCAGTAACTCCGGGACAGGGTTTCGACCCCTCCACTTT.

This rearrangement joins TRBV19 to TRBJ1-5, with D possibly TRBD1 on 5 matching bases. Per the germline V gene, CDR1 is LNHDA and CDR2 is SQIVND (reference sequence). This CDR3 is 15 amino acids long. Between the trimmed V and J ends, which lost 2 bases and 4 bases, there was a span of 12 bases. The CDR3 DNA sequence: TGTGCCAGTAGTATACTCCCCGGGGGGAATCAGCCCCAGCATTTT. Protein: CASSILPGGNQPQHF.

V gene TRBV20-1 combines with J gene TRBJ1-1; a possible D gene is TRBD1 (5 bases). Trimming stripped 3 bases from V and 1 base from J, with 12 bases between. Germline CDR1 reads DFQATT; CDR2 reads SNEGSKA (reference sequence). This CDR3 comprises 14 residues. The CDR3 DNA is TGCAGTGCTAGTTGGCGGGGGGGGAACACTGAAGCTTTCTTT. Encoded protein: CSASWRGGNTEAFF.

This clone showed up just a few times. The chain joins TRBV5-4 to TRBJ1-2; possible D gene TRBD1, 5 bases. Trimming took 0 bases from V and 6 from J, leaving 12 bases between them. CDR3 length equals 14 residues. Germline loops: CDR1 SGHNT, CDR2 YYREEE (reference sequence). Here the CDR3 DNA reads TGTGCCAGCAGCTTGGTTGGACCGGGGGATGGCTACACCTTC. Residues: CASSLVGPGDGYTF.

This clone was observed a few times. V gene TRBV4-3 combines with J gene TRBJ1-6; possibly TRBD1 for D (6 bases). Per the germline V gene, CDR1 is LGHNA and CDR2 is YSLEER. This CDR3 has 15 residues. The germline V and J ends were trimmed by 0 bases and 9 bases, with 12 bases remaining between them. CDR3 sequence: CASSQEKEGGSPLHF. CDR3 nucleotides: TGCGCCAGCAGCCAAGAGAAGGAAGGGGGTTCACCCCTCCACTTT.

The chain is built from TRBV12-3 or TRBV12-4 and TRBJ1-2; D unresolved. There are 11 residues in the CDR3. The CDR3 region is CATLGKSIYTF. CDR3 nucleotide sequence: TGTGCGACCCTCGGGAAGTCTATCTACACCTTC.

This chain uses TRBV9 with TRBJ1-6; 9 bases agree with TRBD1. The trim removed 4 bases at V and 8 bases at J, leaving 7 bases unmatched. The germline CDR1 and CDR2 sequences are SGDLS and YYNGEE. There are 15 residues in the CDR3. The CDR3 DNA is TGTGCCAGCAGCCCTACAAGACAGGGGGATTCACCCCTCCACTTT. It yields the protein CASSPTRQGDSPLHF.

This clone was seen just once. The genes are TRBV6-2 or TRBV6-3 and TRBJ2-1; D gene ambiguous. Germline CDR1 MNHEY, CDR2 SVGEGT. CDR3 length: 12 amino acids. Trimming took off 0 bases at V and 10 bases at J, with 7 bases between the two ends. The CDR3 DNA sequence: TGTGCCAGCAGTTACTCGGCTTTCGAGCAGTTCTTC. This sequence encodes CASSYSAFEQFF.

The rearrangement links TRBV15 to TRBJ1-3; D is unresolved. The V end was cut by 1 base, the J end by 3 bases, with 1 base between. The CDR3 is 12 residues long. The germline V gene has CDR1 LNHNV and CDR2 YYDKDF (reference sequence). The CDR3 loop reads CATSRGGNTIYF. The CDR3 nucleotides read TGTGCCACCAGCAGAGGTGGAAACACCATATATTTT.

The chain uses TRBV5-6 and TRBJ1-6, with a possible D match to TRBD1 (5 bases). V was shortened by 3 bases and J by 14 bases, with 15 bases between the two germline ends. This CDR3 spans 13 amino acids. Germline V gene sequence: CDR1 SGHDT, CDR2 YYEEEE. The CDR3 sequence is CASSSPGTVALHF. CDR3 in DNA: TGTGCCAGCAGCTCCCCCGGGACGGTGGCCCTCCACTTT.

The V gene is TRBV9, the J gene TRBJ2-3; D unclear. V lost 4 bases and J lost 4, with 19 bases in between. Germline CDR1 is SGDLS and CDR2 is YYNGEE. The CDR3 runs to 16 residues. The CDR3 protein is CASSSTDPEAADTQYF. The CDR3 coding sequence is TGTGCCAGCAGCTCCACCGACCCAGAGGCGGCAGATACGCAGTATTTT. Using reference TRBV9 and TRBJ2-3 for the parts outside the CDR3, the full variable domain is DSGVTQTPKHLITATGQRVTLRCSPRSGDLSVYWYQQSLDQGLQFLIQYYNGEERAKGNILERFSAQQFPDLHSELNLSSLELGDSALYFCASSSTDPEAADTQYFGPGTRLTVL.

The rearrangement links TRBV9 to TRBJ2-1; TRBD1 agrees at 10 bases. The CDR3 sequence is 16 residues long. Trimming at V came to 1 base and at J to 2 bases, leaving 3 bases not matched to a gene. Looked up from germline, CDR1 is SGDLS and CDR2 is YYNGEE. CDR3 DNA: TGTGCCAGCAGCGTACAGGGGACAGGGGCCTACAATGAGCAGTTCTTC. Amino acid sequence: CASSVQGTGAYNEQFF.

The chain couples TRBV28 to TRBJ1-2; D call uncertain. The V and J ends lost 5 bases and 5 bases respectively, with 18 bases between them. The germline V gene has CDR1 MDHEN and CDR2 SYDVKM. The CDR3 spans 15 residues. The CDR3 region is CASSAPGRVGYGYTF. The CDR3, as DNA: TGTGCCAGCAGTGCTCCGGGAAGGGTGGGTTATGGCTACACCTTC.

The rearrangement joins TRBV28 to TRBJ2-7; possibly TRBD2 for D (5 bases). Deletions cut 6 bases from V and 12 bases from J, with 15 bases between. The CDR3 is 11 amino acids. CDR1 and CDR2 (germline): MDHEN, SYDVKM. The CDR3 DNA is TGTGCCAGCAGCAACCCGGGCGGAGGGTACTTC. It specifies CASSNPGGGYF.

This chain connects TRBV9 to TRBJ2-1; D not certain. CDR1 and CDR2 (germline): SGDLS, YYNGEE. With 4 bases removed from V and 0 bases from J, the gap between germline ends came to 11 bases. The CDR3 has 15 amino acids. The CDR3 here is CASSPDTASYNEQFF. The CDR3 coding sequence is TGTGCCAGCAGCCCCGACACCGCCTCCTACAATGAGCAGTTCTTC.

V and J are TRBV7-8 and TRBJ1-3; D uncertain. The V gene's germline CDR1 is SGHVS and CDR2 FQNEAQ. The V end was cut by 2 bases, the J end by 6 bases, with 26 bases between. The CDR3 is made up of 19 amino acids. The CDR3 region has the DNA TGTGCCAGCAGCTTATTGCCCCTTTTCGGCAATCCTCTGGAAAACACCATATATTTT. It is translated as CASSLLPLFGNPLENTIYF.

The J gene is TRBJ2-7, the V gene TRBV7-5. TRBV7-5 is a recognized pseudogene. The CDR3 sequence is 15 residues long. The CDR3 loop reads CARSLSRGPPGEQYF. CDR3 nucleotides: TGTGCCAGAAGCTTAAGCCGGGGGCCCCCAGGCGAGCAGTACTTC.

The chain employs TRBV18 and TRBJ1-5; 9 positions agree with TRBD1. Germline V lookup: CDR1 KGHSH, CDR2 LQKENI. The CDR3 sequence is 15 residues long. J was trimmed by 6 bases and V by 3 bases; bases with no gene match: 6. The CDR3 is CASSPGQGQGQPQHF. CDR3 DNA sequence: TGTGCCAGCTCACCCGGACAGGGGCAGGGTCAGCCCCAGCATTTT.

V usage is TRBV7-2 and J usage is TRBJ1-2; unclear D gene. The length of the CDR3 is 14 residues. Germline lookup yields CDR1 SGHTA and CDR2 FQGNSA. The V and J ends lost 1 base and 1 base respectively, with 7 bases between them. The CDR3: CASSLVQSNYGYTF. CDR3 DNA sequence: TGTGCCAGCAGCTTAGTTCAAAGTAACTATGGCTACACCTTC.